This entry lists 9 T cell receptor beta chains sequenced from one sample in a study of OX40 agonist ivuxolimab in advanced cancers. Method: immunoSEQ multiplex PCR; TCRdb's copy keeps in-frame clones and lacks some. The sample records roughly 110,000 clones, 90% being singletons. The sequenced sample was CD4+ or CD8+ T cells sorted from blood, obtained in a trial of the OX40 agonist ivuxolimab. The receptors were sampled from an adult with an advanced solid tumor such as melanoma, head and neck, liver or kidney cancer.

This chain connects TRBV5-4 to TRBJ2-1, with TRBD2 matching 11 bases. The CDR3 has 16 residues. Germline V lookup: CDR1 SGHNT, CDR2 YYREEE (reference sequence). The V gene end was trimmed by 3 bases and the J gene end by 3 bases; junction bases not matched to a gene: 5. The CDR3 nucleotides are TGTGCCAGCAGCTCCCAACTAGCGGGAGTCTACAATGAGCAGTTCTTC. Amino acid sequence: CASSSQLAGVYNEQFF.

The chain is built from TRBV27 and TRBJ2-4, with 7 positions matching TRBD1. The germline CDR1 and CDR2 sequences are MNHEY and SMNVEV (reference sequence). V was pared by 6 bases and J by 8 bases, with 13 bases of the junction left unmatched. The CDR3 runs to 15 residues. Written as DNA, the CDR3 is TGTGCCAGCAGGGCACGTGACAGGGAAGGAGACATTCAGTACTTC. Protein product: CASRARDREGDIQYF.

The chain is built from TRBV5-5 and TRBJ1-5; no firm D call. The CDR3 spans 13 residues. V lost 1 base, J lost 4 bases, and 6 bases lay in between. The V gene's germline CDR1 is SGHKS and CDR2 YYEKEE (reference sequence). The CDR3 protein is CASSLSVNQPQHF. For the CDR3, the DNA is TGTGCCAGCAGCTTGAGTGTTAATCAGCCCCAGCATTTT.

This clone was observed a few times. This chain links TRBV7-2 with TRBJ1-1; no clear D. This CDR3 has 13 residues. Germline-derived CDR1 and CDR2 are SGHTA and FQGNSA. Trimming left V 6 bases short and J 4 bases short, with 12 bases between. The DNA of the CDR3 is TGTGCCAGCAGGCGCGTAGCGGGCACTGAAGCTTTCTTT. Amino acid sequence: CASRRVAGTEAFF.

The V and J genes are TRBV30 and TRBJ2-7, with a possible D match to TRBD2 (5 bases). Germline CDR1 reads GTSNPN; CDR2 reads SVGIG (reference sequence). The CDR3 has 12 amino acids. Between the trimmed V and J ends, which lost 5 bases and 6 bases, there was a span of 14 bases. CDR3 bases: TGTGCCTGGGCCTTGAGGGTCTCCGAGCAGTACTTC. Translation: CAWALRVSEQYF. Looking up the rest from reference TRBV30 and TRBJ2-7 gives the full variable domain: SQTIHQWPATLVQPVGSPLSLECTVEGTSNPNLYWYRQAAGRGLQLLFYSVGIGQISSEVPQNLSASRPQDRQFILSSKKLLLSDSGFYLCAWALRVSEQYFGPGTRLTVT.

J is TRBJ1-2 and V is TRBV30; D remains ambiguous. The CDR3 is 11 residues long. V dropped 2 bases and J dropped 5 bases, with 6 bases sitting between them. Germline CDR1 reads GTSNPN; CDR2 reads SVGIG (reference sequence). The CDR3 loop is CAWSWSYGYTF. CDR3 nucleotides: TGTGCCTGGAGTTGGAGTTATGGCTACACCTTC. The complete variable domain, with remaining parts taken from reference TRBV30 and TRBJ1-2, reads SQTIHQWPATLVQPVGSPLSLECTVEGTSNPNLYWYRQAAGRGLQLLFYSVGIGQISSEVPQNLSASRPQDRQFILSSKKLLLSDSGFYLCAWSWSYGYTFGSGTRLTVV.

The V call is TRBV2, the J call TRBJ2-5; a possible D gene is TRBD2 (5 bases). Trimming left V 5 bases short and J 7 bases short, with 14 bases between. The CDR3 runs 13 residues. The germline gives CDR1 SNHLY, CDR2 FYNNEI. CDR3 residues: CASSFRAEGTQYF. The CDR3 coding sequence is TGTGCCAGCAGTTTCCGGGCCGAGGGGACCCAGTACTTC.

The V and J genes are TRBV7-2 and TRBJ2-1; D is possibly TRBD1 or TRBD2 (5 bases each). V was clipped by 8 bases and J by 2 bases, with 13 bases between them. The length of the CDR3 is 14 residues. The germline V gene has CDR1 SGHTA and CDR2 FQGNSA. Written as DNA, the CDR3 is TGTGCCAGCGTCCGGGACGGAACCTACAATGAGCAGTTCTTC. Its translation: CASVRDGTYNEQFF.

This rearrangement joins TRBV19 to TRBJ1-5, with unresolved D. The CDR3 runs to 15 residues. Deletions cut 1 base from V and 13 bases from J, with 20 bases between. CDR1 is LNHDA and CDR2 is SQIVND in the germline V gene (reference sequence). The CDR3: CASSIGETLTPPQHF. CDR3 sequence (DNA): TGTGCCAGTAGTATAGGTGAGACCCTGACCCCTCCGCAGCATTTT.